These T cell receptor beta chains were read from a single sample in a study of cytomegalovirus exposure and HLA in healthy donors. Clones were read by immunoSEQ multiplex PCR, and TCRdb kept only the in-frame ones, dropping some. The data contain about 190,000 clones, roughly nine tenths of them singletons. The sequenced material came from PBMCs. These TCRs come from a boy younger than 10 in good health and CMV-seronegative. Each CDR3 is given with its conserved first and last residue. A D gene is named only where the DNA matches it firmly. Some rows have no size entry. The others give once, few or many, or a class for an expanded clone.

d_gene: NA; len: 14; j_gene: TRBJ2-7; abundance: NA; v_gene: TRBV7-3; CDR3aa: CASSRGGETYEQYF; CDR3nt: TGTGCCAGCAGCCGCGGCGGGGAAACCTACGAGCAGTACTTC
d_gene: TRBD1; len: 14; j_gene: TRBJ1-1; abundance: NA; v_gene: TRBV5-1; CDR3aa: CASSSMTGSTEAFF; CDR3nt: TGCGCCAGCAGCTCGATGACAGGGTCGACTGAAGCTTTCTTT
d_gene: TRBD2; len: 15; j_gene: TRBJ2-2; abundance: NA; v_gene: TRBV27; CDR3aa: CASSLGLAKRGELFF; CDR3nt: TGTGCCAGCAGTTTGGGACTAGCTAAGAGGGGGGAGCTGTTTTTT
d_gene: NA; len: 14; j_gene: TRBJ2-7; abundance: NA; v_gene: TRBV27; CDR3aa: CASSLAGGVYEQYF; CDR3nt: TGTGCCAGCAGTCTTGCTGGCGGGGTCTACGAGCAGTACTTC
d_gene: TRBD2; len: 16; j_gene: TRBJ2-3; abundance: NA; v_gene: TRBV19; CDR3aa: CASTRLAGSPGDTQYF; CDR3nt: TGTGCCTCTACCAGACTAGCGGGGTCACCAGGAGATACGCAGTATTTT
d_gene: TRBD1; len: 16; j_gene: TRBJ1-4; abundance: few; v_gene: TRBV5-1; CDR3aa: CASSLGTGPGNEKLFF; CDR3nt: TGCGCCAGCAGCTTAGGGACAGGGCCCGGAAATGAAAAACTGTTTTTT
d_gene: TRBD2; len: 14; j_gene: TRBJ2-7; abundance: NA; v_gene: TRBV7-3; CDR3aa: CASSPASGPYEQYF; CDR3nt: TGTGCCAGCAGCCCTGCTAGCGGTCCCTACGAGCAGTACTTC
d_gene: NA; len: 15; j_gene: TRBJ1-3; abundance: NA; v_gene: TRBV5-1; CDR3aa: CASSLGHVSGNTIYF; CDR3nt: TGCGCCAGCAGCCTGGGACACGTCTCTGGAAACACCATATATTTT
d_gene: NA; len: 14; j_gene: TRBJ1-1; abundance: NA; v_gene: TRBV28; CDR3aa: CASSFHRVGTEAFF; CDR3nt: TGTGCCAGCAGTTTCCACAGGGTTGGCACTGAAGCTTTCTTT
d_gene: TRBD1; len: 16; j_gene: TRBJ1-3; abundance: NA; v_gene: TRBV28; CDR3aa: CASSSGTGAAGNTIYF; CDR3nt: TGTGCCAGCAGTTCCGGGACAGGGGCGGCTGGAAACACCATATATTTT
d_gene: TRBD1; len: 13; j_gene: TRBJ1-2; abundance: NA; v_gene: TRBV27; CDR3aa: CASSLATGWGYTF; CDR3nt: TGTGCCAGCAGTTTGGCGACAGGGTGGGGCTACACCTTC
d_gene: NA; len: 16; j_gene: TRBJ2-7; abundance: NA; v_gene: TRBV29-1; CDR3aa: CSVEEGGRTQRYEQYF; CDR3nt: TGCAGCGTTGAAGAGGGGGGTCGAACACAACGATACGAGCAGTACTTC
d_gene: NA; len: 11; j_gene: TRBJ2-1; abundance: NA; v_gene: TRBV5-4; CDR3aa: CASSLQNEQFF; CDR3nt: TGTGCCAGCAGCTTGCAAAATGAGCAGTTCTTC
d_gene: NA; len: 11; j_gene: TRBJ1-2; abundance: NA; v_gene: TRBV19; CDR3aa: CARFGRRGYTF; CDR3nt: TGTGCCAGGTTTGGTAGGCGGGGCTACACCTTC